The clone carrying this T cell receptor (beta chain) has at least ten counts. The data originate from a study of T cells in Graves' hyperthyroidism and ophthalmopathy. The CDR3 runs 13 residues. V was pared by 7 bases and J by 6 bases, with 9 bases of the junction left unmatched. Amplified TCR beta CDR3 regions came from RNA transcripts. The study used the HTBI primer set for a first-round RT-PCR of the TCR CDR3. TCRdb analysed the multiplex PCR reads with MiXCR anew, one entry per CDR3 protein. The table records roughly 570,000 distinct CDR3 sequences, around 45% of them present only once. Graves' hyperthyroidism was deemed stable given no ophthalmopathy progression within 18 months. These patients, aged 18 to 65, had recently diagnosed hyperthyroidism lasting under 2 months. Thyroid ultrasound and orbital computed tomography, with clinical symptoms and serum thyroxine and TRAb, informed diagnoses.

Sequenced: peripheral blood or thyroid tissue (not recorded which). The chain recombines TRBV12-3 or TRBV12-4 with TRBJ2-7; 7 bases are a match to TRBD2. The receptor comes from a woman aged 18-30 years with Graves' hyperthyroidism. The CDR3 is CASTRRERGEQYF. DNA for the CDR3: TGTGCCAGCACTCGACGGGAGCGGGGCGAGCAGTACTTC.